Listed here are 22 T cell receptor beta chains from one sample, sequenced in a study of control samples from healthy donors and cancer patients. TCRdb's copy holds only in-frame clones and misses some; the assay was immunoSEQ multiplex PCR. The sample lists some 140,000 clones, approximately 93% seen once, with 5.5% to 6% in the top ten. Sample: blood. Receptor source: a man in his forties in good health.

This sequence joins TRBV11-2 and TRBJ1-3; TRBD1 might be the D (5 bases). V was shortened by 5 bases and J by 0 bases, with 14 bases between the two germline ends. This CDR3 region has 16 residues. From germline, CDR1 is SGHAT and CDR2 FQNNGV. The CDR3 reads CASSQLGTDSGNTIYF. The CDR3 DNA reads as TGTGCCAGCAGCCAACTTGGGACGGACTCTGGAAACACCATATATTTT. Together with reference TRBV11-2 and TRBJ1-3, the CDR3 gives the full variable domain: EAGVAQSPRYKIIEKRQSVAFWCNPISGHATLYWYQQILGQGPKLLIQFQNNGVVDDSQLPKDRFSAERLKGVDSTLKIQPAKLEDSAVYLCASSQLGTDSGNTIYFGEGSWLTVV.

The chain carries TRBV12-3 or TRBV12-4 and TRBJ1-3; D ambiguous. The CDR3 has 13 amino acids. Trimming stripped 3 bases from V and 1 base from J, with 4 bases between. The CDR3 coding sequence is TGTGCCAGCAGTTTCGAATCTGGAAACACCATATATTTT. Amino acids: CASSFESGNTIYF.

The CDR3 DNA reads as TGTGCCAGCTCCCGAGATGGTTCCGATATTAATGAAAAACTGTTTTTT. Its protein is CASSRDGSDINEKLFF. This chain joins TRBV7-9 and TRBJ1-4; no definite D call. V lost 8 bases, J lost 4 bases, and 20 bases lay in between. This CDR3 is 16 amino acids long. Germline V gene lookup returns CDR1 SEHNR and CDR2 FQNEAQ (reference sequence).

The chain couples TRBV28 to TRBJ2-7, with 9 nucleotides matching TRBD1. J was trimmed by 7 bases and V by 6 bases; bases with no gene match: 13. CDR1 and CDR2 (germline): MDHEN, SYDVKM. The CDR3 has 15 amino acids. CDR3 sequence: CASSSPTGGGGEQYF. Written as DNA, the CDR3 is TGTGCCAGCAGCTCCCCTACAGGGGGCGGGGGAGAGCAGTACTTC.

J is TRBJ1-1 and V is TRBV7-8; 8 bases are shared with TRBD1. V shed 4 bases and J 5 bases; nucleotides not matched to a gene: 6. In germline, CDR1 is SGHVS, CDR2 FQNEAQ. This CDR3 is 14 amino acids long. Here the CDR3 reads CASSSSGGGTEAFF. In nucleotides, the CDR3 is TGTGCCAGCAGCTCCTCAGGGGGCGGGACTGAAGCTTTCTTT.

V gene TRBV28 combines with J gene TRBJ1-6; D unresolved. This CDR3 is built from 12 residues. Germline CDR1 MDHEN, CDR2 SYDVKM. Trimming removed 6 bases from V and 7 bases from J, with 7 bases in between. CDR3 in DNA: TGTGCCAGCAGAGCGGGAAATTCACCCCTCCACTTT. This gives the protein CASRAGNSPLHF.

CDR3 in amino acids: CASSLGQSTEAFF. The CDR3 DNA is TGTGCCAGCAGCTTAGGGCAGAGCACTGAAGCTTTCTTT. The chain has TRBV11-2 and TRBJ1-1; D gene ambiguous. Germline V gene data show CDR1 as SGHAT and CDR2 as FQNNGV. The CDR3 extends over 13 amino acids. V gave up 1 base and J gave up 4 bases, with 7 bases separating them.

This clone occurred once. This specimen includes other DNA sequences encoding the same CDR3. The chain has TRBV27 and TRBJ2-7; D not resolved. The germline V gene encodes CDR1 MNHEY and CDR2 SMNVEV (reference sequence). V shed 3 bases and J shed 0 bases, with 6 bases lying between them. The CDR3 contains 13 residues. The CDR3 bases are TGTGCCAGCAGTTTCCAAGCCTCCTACGAGCAGTACTTC. Residues: CASSFQASYEQYF.

This chain links TRBV7-2 with TRBJ2-1, with 9 bases matching TRBD2. The CDR3 sequence is 15 residues long. V was clipped by 5 bases and J by 6 bases; unmatched bases: 8. Germline V gene lookup returns CDR1 SGHTA and CDR2 FQGNSA. CDR3 DNA sequence: TGTGCCAGCAGCCCTAGACTAGCGGAGTTCAATGAGCAGTTCTTC. This gives the protein CASSPRLAEFNEQFF.

This clone has only one observation. V is TRBV7-2 and J is TRBJ2-7; D is tentatively TRBD1 or TRBD2 (6 bases each). Trimming took off 2 bases at V and 3 bases at J, with 11 bases between the two ends. Germline-derived CDR1 and CDR2 are SGHTA and FQGNSA. CDR3 length: 14 residues. The DNA for the CDR3 is TGTGCCAGCAGCTTAACGGGGGACATCTACGAGCAGTACTTC. Translation: CASSLTGDIYEQYF.

This clone was seen just once. The rearrangement links TRBV6-5 to TRBJ1-3; maybe TRBD1 (5 bases). Between the trimmed V and J ends, which lost 0 bases and 8 bases, there was a span of 14 bases. From germline, CDR1 is MNHEY and CDR2 SVGAGI. The length of the CDR3 is 15 residues. For the CDR3, the DNA is TGTGCCAGCAGTTACTCGCCCCGGGACGGCTACACCATATATTTT. This sequence encodes CASSYSPRDGYTIYF.

The chain links TRBV5-5 to TRBJ1-5; the D is unclear. The germline V and J ends were trimmed by 0 bases and 5 bases, with 12 bases remaining between them. This CDR3 spans 15 amino acids. Germline V gene data show CDR1 as SGHKS and CDR2 as YYEKEE (reference sequence). DNA for the CDR3: TGTGCCAGCAGCTTGGGGCGATTGGCGGATCAGCCCCAGCATTTT. This encodes CASSLGRLADQPQHF.

V and J are TRBV7-3 and TRBJ1-1; no definite D call. CDR1 is SGHTA, CDR2 FQGTGA, per germline. Trimming took 0 bases from V and 2 from J, leaving 10 bases between them. CDR3 length equals 15 residues. The CDR3 loop is CASSLTGYSNTEAFF. Here the CDR3 DNA reads TGTGCCAGCAGCTTAACGGGTTACTCTAACACTGAAGCTTTCTTT.

This clone appeared a single time. The gene calls are TRBV12-3 or TRBV12-4 and TRBJ1-2; D is unclear. This CDR3 comprises 13 residues. The ends were cut back, 7 bases at V and 4 bases at J, with 13 bases in the middle. DNA for the CDR3: TGTGCCAGCACTCACAGTGCACCCTATGGCTACACCTTC. Its translation is CASTHSAPYGYTF.

This chain uses TRBV19 with TRBJ1-5; 7 positions agree with TRBD1. Trimming cost V 3 bases and J 6 bases; bases outside gene matches: 5. Looked up from germline, CDR1 is LNHDA and CDR2 is SQIVND (reference sequence). This CDR3 has 14 amino acids. The CDR3 is CASSIAGQLQPQHF. CDR3 sequence (DNA): TGTGCCAGTAGTATCGCGGGACAGCTTCAGCCCCAGCATTTT.

The V and J genes are TRBV6-5 and TRBJ2-7; a possible D gene is TRBD2 (5 bases). This CDR3 is 13 amino acids long. Germline V gene data show CDR1 as MNHEY and CDR2 as SVGAGI. Trimming removed 6 bases from V and 0 bases from J, with 9 bases in between. CDR3 loop: CASSPRDSYEQYF. CDR3 coding DNA: TGTGCCAGCAGCCCCCGGGACTCCTACGAGCAGTACTTC.

This sequence joins TRBV5-4 and TRBJ2-1, with D possibly TRBD2 on 7 matching bases. There are 15 residues in the CDR3. V shed 0 bases and J shed 12 bases, with 19 bases lying between them. CDR1 and CDR2 from the germline V gene are SGHNT and YYREEE (reference sequence). The CDR3: CASSLAPDRLASQFF. The CDR3 DNA reads TGTGCCAGCAGCTTGGCTCCGGACAGACTAGCATCGCAGTTCTTC.

In nucleotides, the CDR3 is TGTGCCAGCAGTTCCCTCGGGAGTAGGGGAACTGAAGCTTTCTTT. Its translation is CASSSLGSRGTEAFF. This chain uses TRBV27 with TRBJ1-1, with D tentatively TRBD1 (5 bases). The CDR3 is 15 residues long. Per the germline V gene, CDR1 is MNHEY and CDR2 is SMNVEV (reference sequence). V dropped 4 bases and J dropped 5 bases, with 17 bases sitting between them.

For this clone: Other DNA sequences in this sample translate to the same CDR3. This sequence joins TRBV27 and TRBJ1-1; no clear D. The length of the CDR3 is 11 residues. V lost 8 bases, J lost 1 base, and 5 bases lay in between. The germline CDR1 and CDR2 sequences are MNHEY and SMNVEV (reference sequence). In nucleotides, the CDR3 is TGTGCCAGCCGGGGGAACACTGAAGCTTTCTTT. The encoded protein is CASRGNTEAFF.

The J gene is TRBJ1-5, the V gene TRBV10-2; 10 bases align to TRBD1. This CDR3 comprises 17 residues. Germline V gives CDR1 WSHSY, CDR2 SAAADI. The V and J ends lost 8 bases and 7 bases, in that order; junction bases with no gene match: 17. DNA for the CDR3: TGCGCCAGCGATATCCGGGACAGGGGTGATGATAGGCAGCCCCAGCATTTT. It codes for CASDIRDRGDDRQPQHF.

This rearrangement joins TRBV9 to TRBJ1-5, with D unclear. From germline, CDR1 is SGDLS and CDR2 YYNGEE. V was shortened by 4 bases and J by 7 bases, with 15 bases between the two germline ends. This CDR3 is built from 14 residues. The CDR3 nucleotides read TGTGCCAGCAGCACTGAGACAAGTCGCCAGCCCCAGCATTTT. Its translation: CASSTETSRQPQHF.

The chain combines TRBV6-5 with TRBJ2-2; D might be TRBD1 (5 bases). V was shortened by 0 bases and J by 5 bases, with 7 bases between the two germline ends. The CDR3 contains 14 residues. Germline V lookup: CDR1 MNHEY, CDR2 SVGAGI. This chain's CDR3 is CASSYSRGTGELFF. CDR3 nucleotides: TGTGCCAGCAGTTACTCAAGGGGAACCGGGGAGCTGTTTTTT.